What follows are 28 T cell receptor beta chains derived from one specimen sequenced in a study of T cell repertoires in cytomegalovirus infection. MiXCR was run by TCRdb on the reads, yielding one entry per CDR3 protein. The data show 510,000 or so distinct CDR3 sequences, about 25% seen once. Sequencing input: PBMCs. The receptors were sampled from a human donor in good health (CMV status not recorded). Some clones in this sample may be carry-over from other donors' samples.

The chain combines TRBV5-4 with TRBJ2-5, with 9 bases lining up with TRBD2. Germline V gives CDR1 SGHNT, CDR2 YYREEE (reference sequence). With 2 bases clipped from V and 2 bases from J, the junction kept 10 bases outside the gene matches. The CDR3 sequence is 17 residues long. The CDR3 coding sequence is TGTGCCAGCAGCTTAAATAGGCGGGAGGGCGGTCAAGAGACCCAGTACTTC. Protein: CASSLNRREGGQETQYF.

This clonotype was seen a handful of times. The chain has TRBV7-6 and TRBJ2-7; 8 bases are shared with TRBD2. Trimming at V came to 1 base and at J to 4 bases, leaving 6 bases not matched to a gene. Germline V lookup: CDR1 SGHVS, CDR2 FNYEAQ. The CDR3 length is 15 residues. This chain's CDR3 is CASSLGTSGDYEQYF. The DNA for the CDR3 is TGTGCCAGCAGCTTAGGAACTAGCGGTGATTACGAGCAGTACTTC. Drawing the rest from reference TRBV7-6 and TRBJ2-7, the complete variable domain is GAGVSQSPRYKVTKRGQDVALRCDPISGHVSLYWYRQALGQGPEFLTYFNYEAQQDKSGLPNDRFSAERPEGSISTLTIQRTEQRDSAMYRCASSLGTSGDYEQYFGPGTRLTVT.

The chain couples TRBV6-5 to TRBJ1-1, with a tentative D call TRBD1 (6 bases). Germline assignment: CDR1 MNHEY and CDR2 SVGAGI. With 2 bases removed from V and 1 base from J, the gap between germline ends came to 8 bases. The length of the CDR3 is 14 residues. The CDR3 sequence: CASSYGGPNTEAFF. The CDR3 DNA sequence: TGTGCCAGCAGTTACGGGGGCCCGAACACTGAAGCTTTCTTT.

The sample holds a few counts of this clonotype. V and J are TRBV25-1 and TRBJ1-6; D perhaps matches TRBD1 (6 bases). The germline gives CDR1 MGHDK, CDR2 SYGVNS. This CDR3 is built from 15 residues. V dropped 3 bases and J dropped 8 bases, with 14 bases sitting between them. CDR3 in amino acids: CASSDPMGADSPLHF. CDR3 nucleotides: TGTGCCAGCAGTGACCCTATGGGGGCTGATTCACCCCTCCACTTT.

This clonotype was found many times. The V call is TRBV7-2, the J call TRBJ2-7; weak D call: TRBD2 (5 bases). Germline V CDR1 and CDR2: SGHTA, FQGNSA. The ends were cut back, 5 bases at V and 2 bases at J, with 22 bases in the middle. This CDR3 has 17 amino acids. The CDR3 coding sequence is TGTGCCAGCAGCAAACCCGGGATGTTAGGCCGGACCTACGAGCAGTACTTC. Protein sequence: CASSKPGMLGRTYEQYF.

This clonotype has a count of ten or more. The chain combines TRBV7-8 with TRBJ2-1; 13 bases match TRBD2. The germline V gene encodes CDR1 SGHVS and CDR2 FQNEAQ. V dropped 6 bases and J dropped 3; count of bases not matched to a gene: 5. This CDR3 has 16 residues. The CDR3 protein is CASRGLAGVLYNEQFF. The CDR3 bases are TGTGCCAGCAGAGGACTAGCGGGAGTTCTCTACAATGAGCAGTTCTTC.

This clonotype occurred a few times. This sequence joins TRBV7-8 and TRBJ2-7, with TRBD2 identical over 8 bases. CDR3 length: 15 amino acids. V dropped 1 base and J dropped 3; count of bases not matched to a gene: 5. Germline V CDR1 and CDR2: SGHVS, FQNEAQ. CDR3 residues: CASSLEIGGGYEQYF. Written as DNA, the CDR3 is TGTGCCAGCAGCTTAGAGATCGGGGGGGGCTACGAGCAGTACTTC.

This clonotype was found many times. The chain couples TRBV7-6 to TRBJ2-1; 8 nucleotides agree with TRBD2. The CDR3 length is 16 residues. The germline V gene encodes CDR1 SGHVS and CDR2 FNYEAQ. Trimming removed 2 bases from V and 1 base from J; junction bases left unmatched: 4. The CDR3 region is CASSLNLAGSYNEQFF. The CDR3 DNA sequence: TGTGCCAGCAGCTTAAACCTAGCGGGTTCCTACAATGAGCAGTTCTTC.

V gene TRBV28 combines with J gene TRBJ1-2; D remains unclear. The CDR3 consists of 12 residues. The germline gives CDR1 MDHEN, CDR2 SYDVKM. Trimming stripped 8 bases from V and 7 bases from J, with 14 bases between. The CDR3 DNA is TGTGCCAGCGGTTGGGCTAAGGTTGGCTACACCTTC. It specifies CASGWAKVGYTF.

V is TRBV4-3 and J is TRBJ1-2, with TRBD1 matching over 12 bases. Trimming at V came to 2 bases and at J to 6 bases, leaving 10 bases not matched to a gene. In germline, CDR1 is LGHNA, CDR2 YSLEER. The CDR3 contains 17 residues. CDR3: CASSQLKRGTGGDGYTF. CDR3 DNA: TGCGCCAGCAGCCAACTAAAAAGGGGGACAGGGGGCGATGGCTACACCTTC.

This clonotype was recorded a few times. V and J are TRBV19 and TRBJ2-3; D is possibly TRBD2 (6 bases). Germline V gene sequence: CDR1 LNHDA, CDR2 SQIVND (reference sequence). Trimming stripped 3 bases from V and 3 bases from J, with 10 bases between. The CDR3 has 14 residues. The CDR3 DNA is TGTGCCAGTAGTATTCCCGGGGGAACAGATACGCAGTATTTT. Protein product: CASSIPGGTDTQYF.

In its sample, this clonotype was seen many times. The chain is built from TRBV7-8 and TRBJ1-6; D is unclear. The ends were cut back, 1 base at V and 6 bases at J, with 10 bases in the middle. The CDR3 has 15 residues. Per the germline V gene, CDR1 is SGHVS and CDR2 is FQNEAQ. The CDR3 region is CASSLGATRNSPLHF. CDR3 nucleotides: TGTGCCAGCAGCTTAGGTGCGACACGTAATTCACCCCTCCACTTT.

The chain is built from TRBV28 and TRBJ1-5; 7 bases map to TRBD1. V trimming: 6 bases; J trimming: 9 bases; junction bases outside the gene matches: 14. CDR1 and CDR2 (germline): MDHEN, SYDVKM. The CDR3 length is 15 residues. The CDR3 is CASRRGQDTGRPQHF. Written as DNA, the CDR3 is TGTGCCAGCAGGAGGGGGCAGGATACCGGACGGCCCCAGCATTTT. The full variable domain, with the rest looked up from reference TRBV28 and TRBJ1-5, is DVKVTQSSRYLVKRTGEKVFLECVQDMDHENMFWYRQDPGLGLRLIYFSYDVKMKEKGDIPEGYSVSREKKERFSLILESASTNQTSMYLCASRRGQDTGRPQHFGDGTRLSIL.

V gene TRBV27 combines with J gene TRBJ2-5, with a weak D call TRBD2 (5 bases). Trimming pared 0 bases from V and 5 bases from J, leaving 10 bases between. Germline CDR1 and CDR2: MNHEY and SMNVEV (reference sequence). The length of the CDR3 is 14 residues. CDR3 sequence (DNA): TGTGCCAGCAGTTTATCGAGGGCCGATGAGACCCAGTACTTC. Protein product: CASSLSRADETQYF.

This chain joins TRBV23-1 and TRBJ2-1; D is ambiguous. TRBV23-1 is recorded as an ORF, its role being uncertain. Trimming stripped 0 bases from V and 5 bases from J, with 5 bases between. The CDR3 runs to 13 residues. CDR3 bases: TGCGCCAGCAGTCAATCAGGAGACAATGAGCAGTTCTTC. As protein: CASSQSGDNEQFF.

This chain joins TRBV24-1 and TRBJ2-3; TRBD2 matches at 7 bases. The CDR3 length is 17 residues. The J segment lost 0 bases and the V segment lost 4 bases, leaving 9 bases of the junction unmatched. Germline-derived CDR1 and CDR2 are KGHDR and SFDVKD. The CDR3 bases are TGTGCCACCAGTGACACCCACGTGACTAGCAGCACAGATACGCAGTATTTT. Translating gives CATSDTHVTSSTDTQYF.

The chain employs TRBV12-3 or TRBV12-4 and TRBJ1-1, with 7 bases aligning to TRBD1. With 6 bases clipped from V and 4 bases from J, the junction kept 8 bases outside the gene matches. This CDR3 is 14 amino acids long. The CDR3 loop is CASSLTGLGTEAFF. The DNA of the CDR3 is TGTGCCAGCAGCCTGACAGGGTTGGGCACTGAAGCTTTCTTT.

The sample holds a few counts of this clonotype. The chain uses TRBV6-5 and TRBJ1-4; TRBD1 agrees at 8 bases. The trim removed 5 bases at V and 4 bases at J, leaving 18 bases unmatched. Germline V gene lookup returns CDR1 MNHEY and CDR2 SVGAGI. The CDR3 contains 19 residues. The CDR3 here is CASSLRPPGTGDLNEKLFF. The DNA for the CDR3 is TGTGCCAGCAGTCTCCGACCGCCCGGGACAGGCGACCTTAATGAAAAACTGTTTTTT.

The V gene is TRBV28, the J gene TRBJ1-4; D not resolved. The germline V gene encodes CDR1 MDHEN and CDR2 SYDVKM. The CDR3 contains 12 residues. The germline V and J ends were trimmed by 6 bases and 7 bases, with 9 bases remaining between them. As DNA, the CDR3 is TGTGCCAGCAGGCGCGGTGCTGAAAAACTGTTTTTT. The encoded protein is CASRRGAEKLFF. Using reference TRBV28 and TRBJ1-4 for the parts outside the CDR3, the full variable domain is DVKVTQSSRYLVKRTGEKVFLECVQDMDHENMFWYRQDPGLGLRLIYFSYDVKMKEKGDIPEGYSVSREKKERFSLILESASTNQTSMYLCASRRGAEKLFFGSGTQLSVL.

This clonotype was picked up many times. The chain uses TRBV7-2 and TRBJ1-6; D gene uncertain. V was cut by 2 bases and J by 6 bases, with 14 bases left in between. CDR1 and CDR2 (germline): SGHTA, FQGNSA. This CDR3 is 16 amino acids long. The CDR3 is CASSLRAGFINSPLHF. CDR3 bases: TGTGCCAGCAGCTTACGCGCGGGGTTTATTAATTCACCCCTCCACTTT.

CDR3 protein: CASSRQGSGEAFF. The CDR3 nucleotides are TGCGCCAGCAGCCGACAGGGGAGTGGTGAAGCTTTCTTT. The chain carries TRBV4-1 and TRBJ1-1; 8 bases map to TRBD1. CDR1 is MGHRA and CDR2 is YSYEKL in the germline V gene. The trim removed 4 bases at V and 7 bases at J, leaving 5 bases unmatched. The CDR3 is 13 residues long.

This clonotype showed up just a few times. V gene TRBV10-1 combines with J gene TRBJ1-2; D remains unclear. Germline V gene data show CDR1 as WNHNN and CDR2 as SYGVQD (reference sequence). The CDR3 length is 13 residues. Trimming cost V 5 bases and J 6 bases, with 13 bases left between them. In nucleotides, the CDR3 is TGCGCCAGCAGTAGTTTCCGAGACCATGGCTACACCTTC. Its translation is CASSSFRDHGYTF.

This clonotype has just a few counts. V and J are TRBV5-5 and TRBJ2-2; 11 bases fit TRBD2. J gave up 5 bases and V 3 bases, and 9 bases lay outside the gene matches. Germline V gene sequence: CDR1 SGHKS, CDR2 YYEKEE (reference sequence). The length of the CDR3 is 17 residues. CDR3 region: CASSSIPSGRKTGELFF. DNA of the CDR3: TGTGCCAGCAGCTCGATACCTAGCGGGAGGAAGACCGGGGAGCTGTTTTTT.

The sample holds many counts of this clonotype. The gene calls are TRBV7-2 and TRBJ2-3; TRBD2 matches 9 bases. The J segment lost 5 bases and the V segment lost 2 bases, leaving 8 bases of the junction unmatched. Germline V CDR1 and CDR2: SGHTA, FQGNSA. The CDR3 sequence is 16 residues long. The CDR3 region has the DNA TGTGCCAGCAGCTTAATTTGGGCTAGCGGGATAGATACGCAGTATTTT. This sequence encodes CASSLIWASGIDTQYF.

This clonotype was counted ten times or more. This chain uses TRBV7-2 with TRBJ1-2; D gene ambiguous. The germline gives CDR1 SGHTA, CDR2 FQGNSA. V was cut by 2 bases and J by 0 bases, with 7 bases left in between. The CDR3 totals 14 residues. CDR3 sequence reads: CASSLQVSNYGYTF. In DNA, the CDR3 is TGTGCCAGCAGCTTACAAGTCTCTAACTATGGCTACACCTTC. The variable domain in full, with the rest retrieved from reference TRBV7-2 and TRBJ1-2, is GAGVSQSPSNKVTEKGKDVELRCDPISGHTALYWYRQSLGQGLEFLIYFQGNSAPDKSGLPSDRFSAERTGGSVSTLTIQRTQQEDSAVYLCASSLQVSNYGYTFGSGTRLTVV.

This clonotype was seen only once. Since no conserved phenylalanine or tryptophan closes the CDR3, a read error is the likely cause. This sequence joins TRBV7-8 and TRBJ1-5; no reliable D call. V was clipped by 1 base and J by 0 bases, with 4 bases between them. Germline CDR1 SGHVS, CDR2 FQNEAQ. The CDR3 is made up of 14 amino acids. The CDR3 loop is CASSLGVSNQPQHS. In DNA form, the CDR3 reads TGTGCCAGCAGCTTAGGGGTTAGCAATCAGCCCCAGCATTCT.

The chain couples TRBV4-2 to TRBJ2-2; 7 bases line up with TRBD2. The germline gives CDR1 LGHNA, CDR2 YNFKEQ. Trimming took 4 bases from V and 5 from J; bases not matched to a gene: 7. The CDR3 has 15 residues. The CDR3 nucleotides read TGTGCCAGCAGCCCAACGAGTAGCGGGACCGGGGAGCTGTTTTTT. This encodes CASSPTSSGTGELFF.

This clonotype was observed a few times. The chain employs TRBV20-1 and TRBJ1-1; perhaps TRBD1 as D (5 bases). V dropped 5 bases and J dropped 1 base, with 5 bases sitting between them. Germline V gene data show CDR1 as DFQATT and CDR2 as SNEGSKA (reference sequence). The CDR3 covers 11 residues. In nucleotides, the CDR3 is TGCAGTGCTGGGGGGAACACTGAAGCTTTCTTT. Protein product: CSAGGNTEAFF.